This T cell receptor beta chain derives from a study of human T cells and chemical hapten exposure (TCRdb year 2021). For the wider study: Libraries were pooled for sequencing, and per-sample TCR yields varied mainly because of small differences in library volumes within the pool. Peripheral blood TCR repertoire changes were tracked in vivo in alopecia patients during primary and secondary sensitization to the hapten diphenylcyclopropenone (DPC). From each blood RNA sample, both TCR alpha and TCR beta chains were sequenced.

What the study reported, not specific to this receptor: DPC sensitization did not change the number of TCRs with a frequency above 1 in 1000, and there was no evidence of changes in global repertoire structure. After repeated subsampling, the strength of the expansion versus patch-test correlation and the threshold at which it became significant changed.

The intended sense of this specimen's time point label: healthy volunteer bleed at 2 weeks. Total RNA was isolated from unfractionated whole blood collected in Tempus Blood RNA tubes. About five healthy volunteers served as TCR sequencing controls and were bled at day 0, 2 weeks and 6 weeks. This clonotype has just a few counts. Its target antigen remains unknown. The sample holds no much larger clone one base away, and base qualities are not on file. Taken from cysteine to phenylalanine, the CDR3 has 14 residues. Only the CDR3 DNA stays, 42 bases, in frame from base 1. From the germline V gene, CDR1 is SGHTA and CDR2 is FQGNSA. Trimming removed 0 bases from V and 8 bases from J, leaving 11 bases between the germline ends. Library preparation used RACE. Sequenced on a NextSeq 500. During library preparation, unique molecular identifiers were attached to individual cDNA molecules so that TCRs could be counted in a quantitative, reproducible way. The original pipeline was this. Samples had a median of roughly 91,000 TCRs, with a range from about 23,224 to 690,600. V, J and CDR3 annotation of the TCR reads was performed with the Decombinator software suite. For the PS versus PT1 abundance plots, all samples were subsampled to the same number of TCRs (28,000). TCRs were defined as expanded if absent before sensitization and observed at least eight times at the 2-week time point. TCRdb itself trimmed the public reads at Q25 with fastp, ran MiXCR and retained productive beta chains. Duplicate CDR3 protein sequences are folded into a single record with the most common DNA and genes. For this entry, the V and J calls and clone size follow TCRdb and not the study's own pipeline. Counted in this sample were more than 70,000 distinct CDR3 sequences; approximately 10% of them appeared once. The ten largest clones take up about 3% of the sample.

This clonotype was obtained from a female donor in good health. Some clones in this sample may be carry-over from other donors' samples. Here the chain combines TRBV7-2 and TRBJ2-4; TRBD1 is a weak D gene call, 5 bases matching. Material for sequencing was whole blood. The CDR3 protein is CASSLATRGDIQYF. The DNA is as follows: TGTGCCAGCAGCTTAGCGACAAGGGGTGACATTCAGTACTTC.